Reported below is one T cell receptor (beta chain). V gave up 8 bases and J gave up 5 bases; unmatched junction bases: 7. The length of the CDR3 is 12 residues. CDR1 SQVTM and CDR2 ANQGSEA come from the germline V gene. The data belong to a study of early T cells in non-severe SARS-CoV-2 infection. Study-level background: Bulk RNA taken from unsorted whole blood was sequenced, leaving chains unpaired.

cDNA molecules, individually, were tagged with unique molecular identifiers. TCRdb re-derived calls from the 5' RACE reads in MiXCR, one entry per CDR3 protein. The data show tens of thousands of distinct CDR3 sequences, roughly 8.8% seen once. The V call is TRBV29-1, the J call TRBJ2-5, with TRBD1 matching over 8 bases. The sequence derives from an adult who was a healthcare worker with PCR-confirmed SARS-CoV-2 infection or an uninfected control (not recorded which). The sample consisted of whole blood. CDR3 loop: CSFRTGTETQYF. The CDR3 bases are TGCAGCTTTCGGACAGGGACGGAGACCCAGTACTTC.